This T cell receptor beta chain was identified during a study of blood T cell repertoires in COVID-19 (dated by TCRdb to the early 2020s). Study-wide context: Collaborator samples came from the United States, Italy and Spain and covered acute and convalescent phases of COVID-19. The dataset comprised deeply sampled blood TCRbeta repertoires from subjects exposed to, actively infected with, or recovered from COVID-19. HLA class I and class II types, where available, came from metadata supplied by the sample provider rather than from assay-based typing. The samples were drawn from two sources: the first 160 participants of the ongoing ImmuneRACE study, and over 950 subjects contributed by 6 global collaborators. The material from the prospective study consisted of cDNA or gDNA derived from T cells, B-cell-depleted T cells, or PBMCs. Nearly every sample came with metadata listing a de-identified subject ID, COVID-19 status, age in years and sex. The repertoires were made available in a free public database intended to serve as a resource for research on the immune response to SARS-CoV-2. General study outcomes and caveats: The quantity of clinical and demographic metadata differed by source and by participant and was supplied without curation.

Concerning this clone: The antigen this receptor binds is unknown. No much larger clonotype is one base removed from it; base qualities were not supplied.

In the prospective study, participants were about 18 to 100 years old, resided in around 25 geographic areas of the United States, and were enrolled through a virtual design. Cohort assignment in the prospective study relied on participant-reported clinical history from a screening survey and a study questionnaire. Exposed participants had been in contact with someone with a PCR-confirmed or clinician-diagnosed COVID-19 case within 2 weeks of study entry. Mobile phlebotomists in the prospective study collected whole blood, serum and a nasopharyngeal or oropharyngeal swab from every participant. Prospective study participants could optionally give additional blood draws and questionnaires over a roughly two-month period. Before DNA extraction, prospective study blood samples were shipped either frozen or at room temperature. Looking up the germline V gene (reference sequence) yields CDR1 SSHAT and CDR2 FNYEAQ. CDR3 length: 16 amino acids, cysteine to phenylalanine. Only the CDR3 DNA stays, 48 bases, in frame from base 1. For this chain, trimming is 5 bases at the V end and 5 bases at the J end, and the number of junction bases without a gene match is 8.

The immunoSEQ Assay, a bias-controlled multiplex PCR, was used to amplify TCRbeta CDR3 regions from genomic DNA. From the authors' description of their analysis: The number of nucleated cells in each sample was estimated from the amplification of reference gene primers within the assay. Sequence reads were collapsed and filtered to measure the absolute abundance of every unique TCRbeta CDR3 rearrangement. For each sample, productive Simpson clonality was calculated as the square root of Simpson's diversity index over productive rearrangements. This immuneACCESS table, as held by TCRdb, lists in-frame sequences with V and J called but not all clones. Of the missing ones, under half trace to an unresolved V gene in checked studies; the others have no known cause. V and J calls and clone size are given by that table; D and trimming were obtained from the DNA. In this sample the table shows 200,000 to 250,000 clones, 83% of which occur a single time. The ten largest clones take up roughly 5% of the sample.

Recombination connected TRBV7-7 to TRBJ2-1; 11 junctional bases match TRBD1. Sequenced input: PBMCs or T cells enriched from blood (not recorded which). This TCR came from a woman between 50 and 59 years old who had been exposed to COVID-19. The nucleotides read TGTGCCAGCAGCCCCGGCAGGACAGGGGGCAACAATGAGCAGTTCTTC. It codes for CASSPGRTGGNNEQFF.